Sequencing of this T cell receptor (beta chain) was carried out in a study of blood T cell repertoires in COVID-19 (dated by TCRdb to 2020 to 2021). Regarding the complete study: Collaborator samples came from the United States, Italy and Spain and covered acute and convalescent phases of COVID-19. The repertoires were released in a freely available public database intended as a resource for research on the immune response to SARS-CoV-2. The samples were drawn from two sources: the first 160 participants of the ongoing ImmuneRACE study, and 1,254 subjects contributed by 6 global collaborators. Where available, HLA class I and class II types were taken from metadata supplied by the sample provider and were not determined by assay-based typing. Nearly every sample came with metadata listing a de-identified subject ID, COVID-19 status, age in years and sex. The prospective study material was composed of cDNA or gDNA derived from T cells, B-cell-depleted T cells, or PBMCs. Subjects who had been exposed to COVID-19, were actively infected with it, or had recovered from it provided the deeply sampled blood TCRbeta repertoires that made up the dataset.

Only a few counts were recorded for this clone. This clone's antigen is unknown. Base qualities were left out, and no much larger clone turns up one base away. The collaborating institutions used their own protocols to collect whole blood in K2EDTA tubes. For TCRbeta analysis, collaborators shipped samples as frozen whole blood, isolated PBMCs, or DNA extracted from either of those sample types. TCRbeta CDR3 regions were amplified from genomic DNA using the immunoSEQ Assay, a bias-controlled multiplex PCR. The authors processed their data as follows. Nucleated cell counts per sample were estimated from amplification of reference gene primers within the assay. To quantify the absolute abundance of each unique TCRbeta CDR3 rearrangement, sequence reads were collapsed and filtered. For each sample, productive Simpson clonality was calculated as the square root of Simpson's diversity index across productive rearrangements. The clones in this table, taken by TCRdb from immuneACCESS, are in-frame only. Not every clone is retained; where verified, under half of the shortfall comes from an unresolved V gene, and the cause of the rest is unknown. V and J calls and clone size are as listed in that table; D and trimming were resolved from the DNA. A total of around 150,000 clones appear in this sample, roughly 84% of them only once. Roughly 9.2% of the sample goes to the ten largest clones.

Here is what the overall study found, with its caveats: Clinical and demographic metadata were provided uncurated, with the amount varying by source and participant.

The sequence came from a woman of 80 years or more with active or convalescent COVID-19. What was sequenced was peripheral blood.

In nucleotides, the sequence is TGTGCCAGCAGTGCCACCACAGGGAACCAATATGGCTACACCTTC. The encoded protein is CASSATTGNQYGYTF. Recombination connected TRBV6-4 to TRBJ1-2; tentative D gene TRBD1, with 6 bases matching. The cysteine opens and the phenylalanine closes a CDR3 of 15 amino acids. Left in the record is the CDR3 DNA by itself, 45 bases read in frame from the first base. V and J lose 4 bases and 5 bases, and a span of 17 bases separates them. CDR1 is given as MRHNA and CDR2 as SNTAGT, both from the germline V gene.